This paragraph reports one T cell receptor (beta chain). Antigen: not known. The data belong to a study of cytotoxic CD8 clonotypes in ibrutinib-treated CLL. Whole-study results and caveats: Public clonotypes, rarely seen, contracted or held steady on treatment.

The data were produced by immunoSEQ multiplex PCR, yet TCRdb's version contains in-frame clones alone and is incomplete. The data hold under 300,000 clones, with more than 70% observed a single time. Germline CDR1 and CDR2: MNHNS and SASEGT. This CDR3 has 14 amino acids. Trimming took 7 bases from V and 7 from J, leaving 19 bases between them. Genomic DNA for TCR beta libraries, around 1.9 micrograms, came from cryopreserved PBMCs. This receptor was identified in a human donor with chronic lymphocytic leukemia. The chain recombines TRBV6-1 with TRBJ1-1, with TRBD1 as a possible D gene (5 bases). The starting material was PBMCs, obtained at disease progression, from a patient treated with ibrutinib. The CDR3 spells CASTSQDTKNEAFF. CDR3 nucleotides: TGTGCCAGCACTTCCCAGGACACAAAGAATGAAGCTTTCTTT.